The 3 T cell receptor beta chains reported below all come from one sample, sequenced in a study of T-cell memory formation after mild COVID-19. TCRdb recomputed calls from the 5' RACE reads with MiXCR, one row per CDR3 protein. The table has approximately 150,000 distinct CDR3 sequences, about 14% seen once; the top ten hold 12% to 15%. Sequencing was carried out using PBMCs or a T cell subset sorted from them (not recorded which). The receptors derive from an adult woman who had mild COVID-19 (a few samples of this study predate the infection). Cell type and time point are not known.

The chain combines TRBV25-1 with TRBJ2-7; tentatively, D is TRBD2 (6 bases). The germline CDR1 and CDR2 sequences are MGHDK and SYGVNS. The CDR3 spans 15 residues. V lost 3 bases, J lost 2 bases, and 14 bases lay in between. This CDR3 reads CASSERGGLAYEQYF. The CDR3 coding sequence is TGTGCCAGCAGTGAGCGAGGAGGGCTAGCCTACGAGCAGTACTTC.

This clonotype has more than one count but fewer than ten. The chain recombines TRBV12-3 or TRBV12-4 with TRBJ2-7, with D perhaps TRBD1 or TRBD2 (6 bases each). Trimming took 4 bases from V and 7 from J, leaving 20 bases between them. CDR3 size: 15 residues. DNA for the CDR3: TGTGCCAGCAGTTCCCCGGGAGTCAGGGGTAGGGAGCAGTACTTC. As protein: CASSSPGVRGREQYF.

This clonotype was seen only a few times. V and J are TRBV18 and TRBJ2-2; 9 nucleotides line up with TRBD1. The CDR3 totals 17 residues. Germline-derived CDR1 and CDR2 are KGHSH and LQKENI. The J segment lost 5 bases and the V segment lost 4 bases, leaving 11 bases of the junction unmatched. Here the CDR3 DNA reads TGTGCCAGCTCACAATACCGGGACAGGGTTTCGACCGGGGAGCTGTTTTTT. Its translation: CASSQYRDRVSTGELFF.